A single sample is the source of the 8 T cell receptor beta chains below, sequenced in a study of cytomegalovirus exposure and HLA in healthy donors. Primers included in the PCR were 60 Vbeta and 13 Jbeta primers. Assay: immunoSEQ multiplex PCR; the TCRdb copy retains only in-frame clones and omits some. Found here are under 200,000 clones, just over 75% of them singletons; the top ten hold under 2%. Specimen: PBMCs. The receptor set was obtained from a man aged 25 to 40 in good health and CMV-seronegative.

This sequence joins TRBV9 and TRBJ1-2, with a tentative D call TRBD1 (6 bases). V lost 0 bases and J 4 bases, leaving 10 bases between the germline ends. CDR1 is SGDLS and CDR2 is YYNGEE in the germline V gene. There are 14 residues in the CDR3. The DNA for the CDR3 is TGTGCCAGCAGCGTAGAAGGGGGTGCCTATGGCTACACCTTC. The encoded protein is CASSVEGGAYGYTF.

The V call is TRBV6-6, the J call TRBJ2-1; 9 bases line up with TRBD2. The CDR3 is 16 amino acids. V gave up 6 bases and J gave up 1 base; unmatched junction bases: 7. Germline-derived CDR1 and CDR2 are MNHNY and SVGAGI (reference sequence). The CDR3 region has the DNA TGTGCCAGCAGAGGTTTAGCGGGAGATTCCTACAATGAGCAGTTCTTC. Residues: CASRGLAGDSYNEQFF.

The V and J genes are TRBV7-7 and TRBJ2-5; TRBD2 aligns across 11 bases. The CDR3 is 18 amino acids. Unmatched junction bases numbered 15, after V lost 5 bases and J lost 4 bases. CDR1 is SSHAT and CDR2 is FNYEAQ in the germline V gene (reference sequence). CDR3 region: CASSPVGVAGGAGETQYF. As DNA, the CDR3 is TGTGCCAGCAGCCCCGTCGGCGTAGCGGGAGGGGCGGGAGAGACCCAGTACTTC.

In DNA, the CDR3 is TGCGCCAGCAGCTTCACCGGGACTAGCGGGAGCGATGAGCAGTTCTTC. This sequence encodes CASSFTGTSGSDEQFF. The chain links TRBV5-1 to TRBJ2-1, with 14 bases matching TRBD2. The CDR3 loop spans 16 amino acids. Germline assignment: CDR1 SGHRS and CDR2 YFSETQ. V lost 2 bases, J lost 8 bases, and 6 bases stayed unmatched.

The chain joins TRBV29-1 to TRBJ1-2, with 12 bases fitting TRBD1. Germline V gives CDR1 SQVTM, CDR2 ANQGSEA. The CDR3 is made up of 16 amino acids. The V gene end was trimmed by 2 bases and the J gene end by 4 bases; junction bases not matched to a gene: 8. The CDR3 DNA reads as TGCAGCGTTGAATTGGGACAGGGGGCCGGAATCTATGGCTACACCTTC. Its protein product is CSVELGQGAGIYGYTF.

The chain uses TRBV19 and TRBJ2-1; TRBD2 matches at 9 bases. The CDR3 loop spans 19 amino acids. The V segment lost 5 bases and the J segment 3 bases; nucleotides outside the gene matches: 17. In germline, CDR1 is LNHDA, CDR2 SQIVND (reference sequence). In DNA form, the CDR3 reads TGTGCCAGTAGTGGTTTCGGGTGGGCTAGCGGGGTAAACTACAATGAGCAGTTCTTC. Translated: CASSGFGWASGVNYNEQFF.

The rearrangement uses TRBV6-1 and TRBJ2-1; 11 bases match TRBD1. The CDR3 totals 16 residues. Germline V lookup: CDR1 MNHNS, CDR2 SASEGT. J was trimmed by 9 bases and V by 5 bases; bases with no gene match: 12. DNA for the CDR3: TGTGCCAGCAGTAAAGTTGCCGGGACAGGGGGTGTTGAGCAGTTCTTC. Its translation: CASSKVAGTGGVEQFF.

The chain couples TRBV10-3 to TRBJ2-7; D call uncertain. The CDR3 has 14 amino acids. Looked up from germline, CDR1 is ENHRY and CDR2 is SYGVKD. Trimming left V 6 bases short and J 3 bases short, with 15 bases between. The DNA for the CDR3 is TGTGCCATCAGAGAGACCACTATAAACTACGAGCAGTACTTC. This translates into CAIRETTINYEQYF.